The 12 T cell receptor beta chains below come from one sample, sequenced in a study of CD8 T cells in Susac syndrome. Reverse transcription of about 0.5 to 1 ug RNA was carried out with random hexamers. TCRdb used MiXCR to reprocess the immunoSEQ multiplex PCR reads, holding one entry per CDR3 protein. The repertoire holds fewer than 200,000 distinct CDR3 sequences, approximately 94% seen once, with approximately 0.1% in the top ten. The sample comprised CD4+ T cells from PBMCs. These TCRs come from a human donor in good health.

This clonotype appeared a single time. The CDR3 is CATQGGGIGELFF. CDR3 nucleotide sequence: TGTGCCACCCAGGGAGGGGGAATCGGGGAGCTGTTTTTT. The genes are TRBV15 and TRBJ2-2, with D perhaps TRBD2 (7 bases). V dropped 8 bases and J dropped 7 bases, with 14 bases sitting between them. Looked up from germline, CDR1 is LNHNV and CDR2 is YYDKDF (reference sequence). CDR3 size: 13 residues.

The V call is TRBV29-1, the J call TRBJ1-2; TRBD1 matches 9 bases. The CDR3 has 16 amino acids. From germline, CDR1 is SQVTM and CDR2 ANQGSEA. V shed 5 bases, J shed 0 bases, and the junction held 10 bases outside the gene matches. CDR3 sequence reads: CSVPRDRELPNYGYTF. The CDR3 DNA sequence: TGCAGCGTTCCACGGGACAGGGAATTGCCTAACTATGGCTACACCTTC.

On this clonotype: One end of the junction does not line up with germline, which may come from a read error. The gene calls are TRBV4-2 and TRBJ2-1; 10 bases match TRBD2. The CDR3 totals 16 residues. Germline V gene data show CDR1 as LGHNA and CDR2 as YNFKEQ. As DNA, the CDR3 is TGTGCCAGCAGCCAAGTTGTACTAGCGGGATATAATGGGCAGTTCTTC. This sequence encodes CASSQVVLAGYNGQFF.

As DNA, the CDR3 is TGTGCCTGGGGTCAGAGTGATGGCTACACCTTC. Protein sequence: CAWGQSDGYTF. The gene calls are TRBV30 and TRBJ1-2, with D unresolved. The CDR3 totals 11 residues. Trimming shortened V by 5 bases and J by 6 bases, and 10 bases separated the two germline ends. CDR1 is GTSNPN and CDR2 is SVGIG in the germline V gene (reference sequence).

J is TRBJ1-5 and V is TRBV30, with no clear D. The CDR3 spans 14 residues. V was pared by 0 bases and J by 5 bases, with 11 bases between. Germline CDR1 is GTSNPN and CDR2 is SVGIG (reference sequence). The CDR3 reads CAWSVPGYDQPQHF. CDR3 DNA sequence: TGTGCCTGGAGTGTACCTGGGTATGATCAGCCCCAGCATTTT.

The chain employs TRBV7-9 and TRBJ2-5; 12 positions match TRBD2. Germline CDR1 and CDR2: SEHNR and FQNEAQ (reference sequence). J lost 5 bases, V lost 4 bases, and 2 bases had no gene match. CDR3 length: 14 residues. The CDR3, as DNA: TGTGCCAGCAGCTGGACTAGCGGGGTGGAGACCCAGTACTTC. Its protein product is CASSWTSGVETQYF.

The chain carries TRBV29-1 and TRBJ2-7; unclear D gene. Between the trimmed V and J ends, which lost 5 bases and 6 bases, there was a span of 11 bases. Germline CDR1 and CDR2: SQVTM and ANQGSEA. The CDR3 is 11 amino acids. This chain's CDR3 is CSVMTSIEQYF. The CDR3 nucleotides are TGCAGCGTTATGACCTCCATCGAGCAGTACTTC.

V and J are TRBV9 and TRBJ2-3; D unresolved. Germline lookup yields CDR1 SGDLS and CDR2 YYNGEE. This CDR3 comprises 12 residues. Trimming stripped 3 bases from V and 9 bases from J, with 11 bases between. CDR3 sequence: CASSGPALTQYF. CDR3 nucleotides: TGTGCCAGCAGCGGGCCAGCTCTCACGCAGTATTTT.

V usage is TRBV20-1 and J usage is TRBJ2-4, with D hard to call. The germline V gene has CDR1 DFQATT and CDR2 SNEGSKA (reference sequence). This CDR3 contains 10 residues. Trimming took off 2 bases at V and 5 bases at J, with 1 base between the two ends. For the CDR3, the DNA is TGCAGTGCTAGACAAAACATTCAGTACTTC. It encodes CSARQNIQYF.

The rearrangement links TRBV20-1 to TRBJ2-3, with 14 bases identical to TRBD2. The CDR3 covers 16 residues. V dropped 6 bases and J dropped 6; count of bases not matched to a gene: 11. Germline V gene data show CDR1 as DFQATT and CDR2 as SNEGSKA (reference sequence). The CDR3 loop reads CSASRLAGGPGDTQYF. In nucleotides, the CDR3 is TGCAGTGCCTCGAGACTAGCGGGAGGGCCTGGGGATACGCAGTATTTT.

CDR3 sequence reads: CSVRTSYEQYF. CDR3 in DNA: TGCAGCGTCCGGACTAGTTACGAGCAGTACTTC. The V and J genes are TRBV29-1 and TRBJ2-7; the match to TRBD2 covers 7 bases. V was pared by 6 bases and J by 4 bases, with 3 bases of the junction left unmatched. The CDR3 contains 11 residues. The germline V gene encodes CDR1 SQVTM and CDR2 ANQGSEA.

The chain combines TRBV6-2 or TRBV6-3 with TRBJ2-5, with 8 bases identical to TRBD2. Germline values: CDR1 MNHEY, CDR2 SVGEGT. CDR3 length: 15 amino acids. V shed 7 bases, J shed 2 bases, and the junction held 9 bases outside the gene matches. CDR3: CASKKKAGDQETQYF. The CDR3 bases are TGTGCCAGCAAAAAGAAAGCGGGAGATCAAGAGACCCAGTACTTC.